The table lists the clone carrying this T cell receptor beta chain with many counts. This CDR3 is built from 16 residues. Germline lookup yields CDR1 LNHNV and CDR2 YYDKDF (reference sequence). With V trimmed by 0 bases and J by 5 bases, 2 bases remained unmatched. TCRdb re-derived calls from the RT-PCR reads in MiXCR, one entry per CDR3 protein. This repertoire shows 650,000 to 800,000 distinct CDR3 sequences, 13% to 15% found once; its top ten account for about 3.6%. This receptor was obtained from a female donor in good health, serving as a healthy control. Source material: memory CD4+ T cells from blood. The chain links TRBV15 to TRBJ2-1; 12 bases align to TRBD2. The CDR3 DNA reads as TGTGCCACCAGCAGAGATCGGACTAGCGGGAACAATGAGCAGTTCTTC. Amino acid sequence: CATSRDRTSGNNEQFF.